This TCR beta chain was documented in a study of T cell responses to AZD1222 COVID-19 vaccine. Notes on the study in general: Unmutated variant regions are reportedly targeted by nearly half of spike-specific TCRs. Seropositivity was recorded at baseline in only six AZD1222 recipients. Samples come after the peak T cell response, not at day 14. Clonal diversity was possibly underestimated, and white British individuals and females predominated among donors.

Clones were sequenced by immunoSEQ multiplex PCR, and TCRdb holds only the in-frame ones, with some missing. The sample contains more than 70,000 clones, more than 85% of which appear only once. About this clone itself: The antigen is not known.

Germline CDR1 is SGHAT and CDR2 is FQNNGV. CDR3 size: 14 residues. V shed 5 bases and J 6 bases; nucleotides not matched to a gene: 3. Sequenced here: peripheral blood, sampled 28 days after the second AZD1222 dose. This chain joins TRBV11-2 and TRBJ2-7; 14 bases line up with TRBD2. This receptor was obtained from an adult who received the AZD1222 COVID-19 vaccine. CDR3 sequence: CASSLGLAGVEQYF. In DNA, the CDR3 is TGTGCCAGCAGCCTGGGACTAGCGGGAGTCGAGCAGTACTTC.